These T cell receptor beta chains were read from a single sample in a study of blood T cell repertoires in COVID-19. The repertoire was sequenced with immunoSEQ multiplex PCR; TCRdb's copy has only in-frame clones and lacks some. The data contain about 200,000 clones, 88% of them seen just once; the ten biggest clones take up 1.5%. Sequencing was done on a sample of peripheral blood. The receptors come from a man aged 18-30 years with active or convalescent COVID-19. Each CDR3 is given with its conserved first and last residue. The D gene is left open where the match is weak. Clone size is not always given. Where it is, it says once, few, many or a class for expanded clones.

v_call	d_call	j_call	clone_size	cdr3_nt	cdr3_aa
TRBV12-3/TRBV12-4	TRBD1	TRBJ2-5	-	TGTGCCAGCAGCCCTTCCACAGGGGCCCAGTACTTC	CASSPSTGAQYF
TRBV7-9	TRBD1	TRBJ2-7	-	TGTGCCAGCAGCTCGGGACAGGACCTATACGAGCAGTACTTC	CASSSGQDLYEQYF
TRBV3-1/TRBV3-2	TRBD1	TRBJ1-2	-	TGTGCCAGCAGCCAAGACAACAGGGGCTATGGCTACACCTTC	CASSQDNRGYGYTF
TRBV6-5	-	TRBJ2-1	-	TGTGCCAGCAGTTACGTAGAGGGGGAGGGCGATGAGCAGTTCTTC	CASSYVEGEGDEQFF
TRBV7-2	-	TRBJ1-1	-	TGTGCCAGCAGCTTCACACGGACGGGAGGTTTCTTT	CASSFTRTGGFF
TRBV28	TRBD1	TRBJ1-2	-	TGTGCCAGCAGTTTATCCCCCGGACAGGGGGATGGCTACACCTTC	CASSLSPGQGDGYTF
TRBV7-8	TRBD1	TRBJ2-7	-	TGTGCCAGCAGCTCGGGGACAGTTGACTACGAGCAGTACTTC	CASSSGTVDYEQYF
TRBV15	-	TRBJ2-7	-	TGTGCCACCAGCAGAGATAAGCAAGTATCCTACGAGCAGTACTTC	CATSRDKQVSYEQYF
TRBV6-4	-	TRBJ1-2	-	TGTGCCAGCAGACCGAACGCAGGGGAGCGCTATGGCTACACCTTC	CASRPNAGERYGYTF
TRBV19	-	TRBJ2-7	-	TGTGCCAGTAGTATCCAGCGGTACTCCTACGAGCAGTACTTC	CASSIQRYSYEQYF
TRBV6-2/TRBV6-3	-	TRBJ2-3	-	TGTGCCAGCAGTCAAAGCACAGATACGCAGTATTTT	CASSQSTDTQYF
TRBV10-3	-	TRBJ2-7	few	TGTGCCATCAGTGGGCAGAACTACGAGCAGTACTTC	CAISGQNYEQYF